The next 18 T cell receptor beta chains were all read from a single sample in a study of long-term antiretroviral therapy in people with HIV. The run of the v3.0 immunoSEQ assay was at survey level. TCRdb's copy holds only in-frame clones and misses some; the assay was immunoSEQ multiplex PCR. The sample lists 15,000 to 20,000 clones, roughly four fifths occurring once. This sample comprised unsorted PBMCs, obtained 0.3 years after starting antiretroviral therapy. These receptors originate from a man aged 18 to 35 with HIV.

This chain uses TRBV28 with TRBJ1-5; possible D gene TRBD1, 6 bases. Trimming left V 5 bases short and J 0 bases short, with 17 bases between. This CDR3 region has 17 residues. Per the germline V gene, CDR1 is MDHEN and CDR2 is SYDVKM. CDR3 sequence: CASSPGDRTDSNQPQHF. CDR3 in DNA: TGTGCCAGCAGTCCGGGTGATCGGACAGATAGCAATCAGCCCCAGCATTTT.

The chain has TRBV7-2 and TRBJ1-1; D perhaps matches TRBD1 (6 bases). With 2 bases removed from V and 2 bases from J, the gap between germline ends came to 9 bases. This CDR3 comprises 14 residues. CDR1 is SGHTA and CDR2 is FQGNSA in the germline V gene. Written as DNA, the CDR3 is TGTGCCAGCAGCTTACACGGGGGCAACACTGAAGCTTTCTTT. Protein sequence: CASSLHGGNTEAFF.

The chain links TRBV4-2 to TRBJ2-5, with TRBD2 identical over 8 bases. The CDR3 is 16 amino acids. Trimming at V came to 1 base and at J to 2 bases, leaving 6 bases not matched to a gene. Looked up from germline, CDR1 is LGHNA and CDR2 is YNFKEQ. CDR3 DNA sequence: TGTGCCAGCAGCCAAGGGTCTCGCGGGGGGCAAGAGACCCAGTACTTC. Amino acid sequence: CASSQGSRGGQETQYF.

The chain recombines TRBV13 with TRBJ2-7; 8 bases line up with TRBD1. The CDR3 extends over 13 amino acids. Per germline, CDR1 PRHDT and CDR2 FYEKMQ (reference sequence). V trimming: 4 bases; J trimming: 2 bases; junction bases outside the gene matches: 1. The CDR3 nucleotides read TGTGCCAGCAGCTCGGACAGGGCCTACGAGCAGTACTTC. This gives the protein CASSSDRAYEQYF. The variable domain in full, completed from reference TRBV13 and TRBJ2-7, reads AAGVIQSPRHLIKEKRETATLKCYPIPRHDTVYWYQQGPGQDPQFLISFYEKMQSDKGSIPDRFSAQQFSDYHSELNMSSLELGDSALYFCASSSDRAYEQYFGPGTRLTVT.

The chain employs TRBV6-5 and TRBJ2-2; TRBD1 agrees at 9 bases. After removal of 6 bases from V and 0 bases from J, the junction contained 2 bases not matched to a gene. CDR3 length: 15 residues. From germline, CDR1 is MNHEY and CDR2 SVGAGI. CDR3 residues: CASRRQGANTGELFF. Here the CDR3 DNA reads TGTGCCAGCAGAAGACAGGGGGCGAACACCGGGGAGCTGTTTTTT.

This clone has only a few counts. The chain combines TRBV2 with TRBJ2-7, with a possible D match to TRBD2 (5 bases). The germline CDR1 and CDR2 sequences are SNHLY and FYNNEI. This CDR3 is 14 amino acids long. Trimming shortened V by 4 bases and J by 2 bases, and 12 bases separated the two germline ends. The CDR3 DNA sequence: TGTGCCAGCAGTGGGGGAGTGGTGGCCTACGAGCAGTACGTC. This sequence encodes CASSGGVVAYEQYV.

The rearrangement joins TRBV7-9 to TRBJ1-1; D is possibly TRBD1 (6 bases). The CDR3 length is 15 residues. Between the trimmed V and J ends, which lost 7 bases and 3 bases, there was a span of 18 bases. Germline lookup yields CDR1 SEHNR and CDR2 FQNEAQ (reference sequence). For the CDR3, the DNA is TGTGCCAGCACCTACATGGGGGGGCGGGACACTGAAGCTTTCTTT. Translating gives CASTYMGGRDTEAFF.

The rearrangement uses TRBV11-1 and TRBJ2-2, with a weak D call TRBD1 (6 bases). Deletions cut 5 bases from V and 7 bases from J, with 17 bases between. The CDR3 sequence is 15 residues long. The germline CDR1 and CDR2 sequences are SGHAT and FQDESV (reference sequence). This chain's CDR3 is CASSPGAGRFGELFF. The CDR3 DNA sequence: TGTGCCAGCAGCCCAGGGGCAGGCCGTTTCGGGGAGCTGTTTTTT.

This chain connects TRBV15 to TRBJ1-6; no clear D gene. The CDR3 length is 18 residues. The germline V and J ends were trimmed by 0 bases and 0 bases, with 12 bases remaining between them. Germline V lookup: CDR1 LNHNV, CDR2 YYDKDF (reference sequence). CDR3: CATSREGGVSSYNSPLHF. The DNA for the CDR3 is TGTGCCACCAGCAGAGAAGGTGGAGTAAGCTCCTATAATTCACCCCTCCACTTT.

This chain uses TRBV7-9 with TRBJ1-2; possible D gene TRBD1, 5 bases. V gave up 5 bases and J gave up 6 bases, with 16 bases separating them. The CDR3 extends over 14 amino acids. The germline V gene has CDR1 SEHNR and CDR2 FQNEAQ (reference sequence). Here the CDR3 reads CASSRGTGRDGYTF. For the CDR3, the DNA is TGTGCCAGCAGCAGAGGGACGGGGAGGGATGGCTACACCTTC.

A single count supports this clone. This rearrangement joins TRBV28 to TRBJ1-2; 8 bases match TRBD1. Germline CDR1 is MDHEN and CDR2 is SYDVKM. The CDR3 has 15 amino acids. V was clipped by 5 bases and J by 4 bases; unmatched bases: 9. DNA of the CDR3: TGTGCCAGCAGTCTCCAGGGGGCGAGTTCCTATGGCTACACCTTC. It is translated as CASSLQGASSYGYTF.

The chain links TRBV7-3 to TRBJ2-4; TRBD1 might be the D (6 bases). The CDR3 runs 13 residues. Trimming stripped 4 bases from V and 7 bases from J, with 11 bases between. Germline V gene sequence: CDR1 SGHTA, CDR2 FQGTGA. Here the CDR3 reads CASSYLQGNIQYF. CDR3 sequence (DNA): TGTGCCAGCAGCTATCTACAGGGTAACATTCAGTACTTC.

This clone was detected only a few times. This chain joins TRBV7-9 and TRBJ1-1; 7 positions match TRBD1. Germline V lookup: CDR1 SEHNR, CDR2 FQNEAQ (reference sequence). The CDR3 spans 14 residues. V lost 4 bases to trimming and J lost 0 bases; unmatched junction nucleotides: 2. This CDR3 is CASSSDRLNTEAFF. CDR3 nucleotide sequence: TGTGCCAGCAGCTCGGACAGGCTGAACACTGAAGCTTTCTTT. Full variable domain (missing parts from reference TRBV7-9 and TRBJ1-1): DTGVSQNPRHKITKRGQNVTFRCDPISEHNRLYWYRQTLGQGPEFLTYFQNEAQLEKSRLLSDRFSAERPKGSFSTLEIQRTEQGDSAMYLCASSSDRLNTEAFFGQGTRLTVV.

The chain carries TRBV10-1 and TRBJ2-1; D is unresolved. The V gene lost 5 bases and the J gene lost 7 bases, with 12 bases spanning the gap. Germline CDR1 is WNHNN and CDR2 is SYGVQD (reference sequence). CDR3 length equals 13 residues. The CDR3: CASSPTIGNEQFF. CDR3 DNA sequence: TGCGCCAGCAGTCCAACTATTGGGAATGAGCAGTTCTTC.

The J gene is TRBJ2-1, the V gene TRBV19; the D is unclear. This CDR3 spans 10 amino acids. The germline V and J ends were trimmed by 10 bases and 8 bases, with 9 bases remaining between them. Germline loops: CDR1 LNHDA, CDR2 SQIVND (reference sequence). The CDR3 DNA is TGTGCCATCTCGTCGGATGAGCAGTTCTTC. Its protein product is CAISSDEQFF.

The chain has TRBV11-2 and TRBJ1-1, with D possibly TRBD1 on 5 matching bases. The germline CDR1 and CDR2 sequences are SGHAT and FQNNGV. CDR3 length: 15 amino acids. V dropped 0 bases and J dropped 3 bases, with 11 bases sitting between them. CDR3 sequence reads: CASSLESTVYTEAFF. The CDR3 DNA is TGTGCCAGCAGCTTAGAGTCGACAGTATACACTGAAGCTTTCTTT.

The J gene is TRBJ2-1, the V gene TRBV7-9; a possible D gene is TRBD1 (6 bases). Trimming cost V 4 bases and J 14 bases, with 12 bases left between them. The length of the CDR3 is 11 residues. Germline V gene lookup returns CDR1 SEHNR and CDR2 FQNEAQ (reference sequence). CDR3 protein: CASSSQGTKFF. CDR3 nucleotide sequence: TGTGCCAGCAGCTCCCAGGGGACAAAGTTCTTC.

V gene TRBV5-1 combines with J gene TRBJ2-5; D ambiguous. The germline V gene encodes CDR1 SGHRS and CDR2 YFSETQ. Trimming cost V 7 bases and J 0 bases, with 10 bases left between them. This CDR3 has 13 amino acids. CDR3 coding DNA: TGCGCCAGCGGGTCGGTTTACCAAGAGACCCAGTACTTC. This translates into CASGSVYQETQYF.